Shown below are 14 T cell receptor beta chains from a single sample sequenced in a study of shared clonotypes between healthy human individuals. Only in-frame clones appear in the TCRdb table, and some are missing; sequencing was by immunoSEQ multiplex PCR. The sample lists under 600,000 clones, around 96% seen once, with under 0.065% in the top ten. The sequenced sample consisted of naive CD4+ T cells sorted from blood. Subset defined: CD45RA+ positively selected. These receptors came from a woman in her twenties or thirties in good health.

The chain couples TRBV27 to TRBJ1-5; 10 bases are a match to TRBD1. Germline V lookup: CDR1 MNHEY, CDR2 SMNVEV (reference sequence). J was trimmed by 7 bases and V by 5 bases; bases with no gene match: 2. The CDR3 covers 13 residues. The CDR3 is CASSPDRGQPQHF. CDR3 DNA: TGTGCCAGCAGTCCGGACAGGGGGCAGCCCCAGCATTTT.

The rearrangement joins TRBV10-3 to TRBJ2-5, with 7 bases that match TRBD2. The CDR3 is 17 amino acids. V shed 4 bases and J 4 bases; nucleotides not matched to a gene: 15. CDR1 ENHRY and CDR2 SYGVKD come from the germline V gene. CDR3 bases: TGTGCCATCAGTGGGGACGGCCCGGGACTATGGCCAGAGACCCAGTACTTC. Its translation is CAISGDGPGLWPETQYF.

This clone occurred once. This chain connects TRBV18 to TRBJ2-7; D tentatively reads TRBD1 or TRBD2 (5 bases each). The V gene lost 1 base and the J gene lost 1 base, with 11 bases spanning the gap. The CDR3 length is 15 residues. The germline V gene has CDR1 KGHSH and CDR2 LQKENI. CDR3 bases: TGTGCCAGCTCACCACGCCGGGACGGATCCTACGAGCAGTACTTC. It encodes CASSPRRDGSYEQYF.

The DNA for the CDR3 is TGTGCCAGCAGCGTAGGTGGGCAGAGAAATCAGCCCCAGCATTTT. It yields the protein CASSVGGQRNQPQHF. The gene calls are TRBV9 and TRBJ1-5; D gene uncertain. Germline V gene lookup returns CDR1 SGDLS and CDR2 YYNGEE. V was trimmed by 0 bases and J by 4 bases, leaving 11 bases between them. The CDR3 has 15 residues. The full variable domain, completed using reference TRBV9 and TRBJ1-5, is DSGVTQTPKHLITATGQRVTLRCSPRSGDLSVYWYQQSLDQGLQFLIQYYNGEERAKGNILERFSAQQFPDLHSELNLSSLELGDSALYFCASSVGGQRNQPQHFGDGTRLSIL.

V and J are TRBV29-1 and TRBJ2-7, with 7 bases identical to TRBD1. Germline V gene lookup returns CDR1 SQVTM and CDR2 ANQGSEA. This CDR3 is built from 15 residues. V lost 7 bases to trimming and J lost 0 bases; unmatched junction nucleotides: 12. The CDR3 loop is CSAWTGGLSSYEQYF. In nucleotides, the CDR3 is TGCAGCGCCTGGACAGGTGGCCTCTCCTCCTACGAGCAGTACTTC.

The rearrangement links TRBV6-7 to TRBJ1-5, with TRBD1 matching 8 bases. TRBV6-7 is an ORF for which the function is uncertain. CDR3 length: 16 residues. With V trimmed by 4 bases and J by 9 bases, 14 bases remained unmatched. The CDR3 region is CASSCGTGPILGPQHF. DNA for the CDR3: TGTGCCAGCAGTTGCGGGACAGGACCAATACTAGGGCCCCAGCATTTT.

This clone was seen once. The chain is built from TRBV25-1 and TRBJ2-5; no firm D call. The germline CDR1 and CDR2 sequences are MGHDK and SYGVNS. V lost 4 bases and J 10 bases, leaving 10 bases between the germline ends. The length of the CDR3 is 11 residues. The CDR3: CASSGVWHQYF. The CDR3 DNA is TGTGCCAGCAGTGGGGTTTGGCACCAGTACTTC. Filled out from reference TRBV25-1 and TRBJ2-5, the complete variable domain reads EADIYQTPRYLVIGTGKKITLECSQTMGHDKMYWYQQDPGMELHLIHYSYGVNSTEKGDLSSESTVSRIRTEHFPLTLESARPSHTSQYLCASSGVWHQYFGPGTRLLVL.

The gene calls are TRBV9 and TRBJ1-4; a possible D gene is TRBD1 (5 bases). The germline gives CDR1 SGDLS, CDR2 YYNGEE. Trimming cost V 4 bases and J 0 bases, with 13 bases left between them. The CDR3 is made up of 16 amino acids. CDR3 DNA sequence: TGTGCCAGCAGCCCCGGACAACTTGCAACTAATGAAAAACTGTTTTTT. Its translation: CASSPGQLATNEKLFF.

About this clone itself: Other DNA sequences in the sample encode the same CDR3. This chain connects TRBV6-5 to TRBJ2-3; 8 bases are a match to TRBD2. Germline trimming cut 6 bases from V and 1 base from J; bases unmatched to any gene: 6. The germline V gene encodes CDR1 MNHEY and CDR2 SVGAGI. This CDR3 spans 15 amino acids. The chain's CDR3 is CASSRGLAGTDTQYF. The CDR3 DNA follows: TGTGCCAGCAGCCGAGGACTAGCCGGCACAGATACGCAGTATTTT.

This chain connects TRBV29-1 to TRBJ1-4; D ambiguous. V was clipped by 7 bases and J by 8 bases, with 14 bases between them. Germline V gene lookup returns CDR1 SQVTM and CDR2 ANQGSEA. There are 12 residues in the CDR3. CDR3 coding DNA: TGCAGCGCGCGCCGACCCGACGAAAAACTGTTTTTT. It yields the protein CSARRPDEKLFF.

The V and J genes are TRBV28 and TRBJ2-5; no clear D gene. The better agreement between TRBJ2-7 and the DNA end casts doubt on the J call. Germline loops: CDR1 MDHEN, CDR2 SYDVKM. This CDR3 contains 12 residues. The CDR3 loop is CASSLSNYEQYF. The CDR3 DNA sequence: TGTGCCAGCAGTTTGTCCAACTACGAGCAGTACTTC.

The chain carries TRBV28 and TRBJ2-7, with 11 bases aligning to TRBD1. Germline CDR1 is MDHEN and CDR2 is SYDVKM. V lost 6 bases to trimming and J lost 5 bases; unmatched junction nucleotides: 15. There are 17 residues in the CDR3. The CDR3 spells CASRPGQGVYRSHEQYF. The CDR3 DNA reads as TGTGCCAGCAGACCGGGACAGGGGGTCTATCGCAGCCACGAGCAGTACTTC.

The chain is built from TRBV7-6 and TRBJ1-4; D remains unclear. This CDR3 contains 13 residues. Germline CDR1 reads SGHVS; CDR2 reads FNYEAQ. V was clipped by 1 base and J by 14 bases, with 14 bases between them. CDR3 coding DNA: TGTGCCAGCAGCTTAGATCCCGCCGTCCGGCTGTTTTTT. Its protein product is CASSLDPAVRLFF. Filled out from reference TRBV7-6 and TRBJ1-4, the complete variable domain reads GAGVSQSPRYKVTKRGQDVALRCDPISGHVSLYWYRQALGQGPEFLTYFNYEAQQDKSGLPNDRFSAERPEGSISTLTIQRTEQRDSAMYRCASSLDPAVRLFFGSGTQLSVL.

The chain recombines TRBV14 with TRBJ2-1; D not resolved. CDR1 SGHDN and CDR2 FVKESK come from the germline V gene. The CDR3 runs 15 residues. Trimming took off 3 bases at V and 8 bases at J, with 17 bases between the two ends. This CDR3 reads CASSHANGLGHEQFF. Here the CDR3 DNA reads TGTGCCAGCAGCCATGCCAACGGTCTGGGCCATGAGCAGTTCTTC.